Described below is a single T cell receptor (beta chain) sequence and its context. Its cognate antigen is unknown. Other DNA sequences of this sample code for an identical CDR3. The data originate from a study of shared clonotypes between healthy human individuals. Study-wide results and limits: About 5% was the fraction of naive CD4 clonotypes found shared across several donors. The study found lower generation probabilities in non-shared clonotypes than in those shared by all four donors.

Division of CD4+ cells produced a CD45RA+ naive subset and a CD45RA-negative memory subset. Trimming removed 6 bases at V and 3 bases at J, with 6 bases between. CDR3 length: 11 residues. Germline lookup yields CDR1 LGHNT and CDR2 FRNRAP. For each subset, genomic DNA was distributed in equal portions over several immunoSEQ plates. The table came from immunoSEQ multiplex PCR; TCRdb's copy has only in-frame clones and leaves some out. Here the sample spans over a million clones, around 97% being singletons. This sequence was found in a man aged 25 to 40 in good health. Input material: naive CD4+ T cells sorted from blood. The subset is: CD45RA+ positively selected. V and J are TRBV12-5 and TRBJ2-7; D uncertain. CDR3 nucleotides: TGTGCTAGTGGGCTAGGCTACGAGCAGTACTTC. Translated: CASGLGYEQYF.